Following are 29 T cell receptor beta chains from one sample sequenced in a study of T cell repertoires in cytomegalovirus infection (dated by TCRdb to about 2019). TCRdb shows the sequencer as Illumina HiSeq 1500. Using fastp trimming at Q25 and MiXCR clonotype assembly, TCRdb reanalyzed the public sequencing data and kept in-frame beta chains. A single entry per CDR3 protein holds the most common genes and DNA from its merged rows. In all, the sample holds about 920,000 distinct CDR3 sequences, and 25% to 40% of those were seen once. 10% to 15% of the sample is held by the ten biggest clonotypes. No antigen is known for these receptors. According to the study, the label for this sample's treatment or condition signals: in vitro stimulation with specific CMV peptide epitopes to enrich CMV-specific T cells. Material: cultured CD8+ T cells from PBMCs, obtained from culture after CMV antigen stimulation. All receptors come from a human donor in good health (CMV status not recorded). Some clones in this sample may be carry-over from other donors' samples.

The J gene is TRBJ1-2, the V gene TRBV10-3, with TRBD1 as a possible D gene (6 bases). The length of the CDR3 is 14 residues. Germline lookup yields CDR1 ENHRY and CDR2 SYGVKD. The V gene lost 4 bases and the J gene lost 6 bases, with 15 bases spanning the gap. Here the CDR3 DNA reads TGTGCCATCAGTGTTCGACAGGAGGCGAATGGCTACACCTTC. This sequence encodes CAISVRQEANGYTF.

This clonotype was recorded many times. The CDR3 reads CASSPSGANVLTF. CDR3 in DNA: TGTGCCAGCAGCCCTTCTGGGGCCAACGTCCTGACTTTC. The rearrangement joins TRBV27 to TRBJ2-6, with D unresolved. Trimming removed 6 bases from V and 1 base from J, with 4 bases in between. Germline V gene sequence: CDR1 MNHEY, CDR2 SMNVEV (reference sequence). This CDR3 contains 13 residues.

This clonotype was recorded many times. This chain connects TRBV7-6 to TRBJ2-1; 7 nucleotides line up with TRBD1. CDR1 is SGHVS, CDR2 FNYEAQ, per germline. Trimming cost V 5 bases and J 3 bases; bases outside gene matches: 10. This CDR3 contains 16 residues. CDR3 nucleotides: TGTGCCAGCAGCCCTTCCGGGACAGCCCTCTACAATGAGCAGTTCTTC. Translated, it gives CASSPSGTALYNEQFF.

The chain recombines TRBV11-1 with TRBJ1-5; a weak D match, TRBD1 (5 bases). The CDR3 consists of 13 residues. Per the germline V gene, CDR1 is SGHAT and CDR2 is FQDESV (reference sequence). The germline V and J ends were trimmed by 7 bases and 2 bases, with 9 bases remaining between them. CDR3 coding DNA: TGTGCCAGCACCGGCAGGGGCAATCAGCCCCAGCATTTT. Residues: CASTGRGNQPQHF.

V is TRBV19 and J is TRBJ2-7; 7 nucleotides line up with TRBD1. Germline V gene data show CDR1 as LNHDA and CDR2 as SQIVND (reference sequence). The CDR3 runs to 14 residues. V lost 5 bases, J lost 3 bases, and 7 bases stayed unmatched. The CDR3 sequence is CASSSGTVGYEQYF. CDR3 nucleotide sequence: TGTGCCAGTAGTTCCGGGACAGTCGGCTACGAGCAGTACTTC.

The chain recombines TRBV7-3 with TRBJ2-3; 10 bases fit TRBD2. CDR1 and CDR2 from the germline V gene are SGHTA and FQGTGA. With 1 base clipped from V and 3 bases from J, the junction kept 4 bases outside the gene matches. The CDR3 sequence is 16 residues long. This chain's CDR3 is CASSLSLAGATDTQYF. Written as DNA, the CDR3 is TGTGCCAGCAGCTTAAGCCTAGCGGGGGCTACAGATACGCAGTATTTT.

The chain uses TRBV4-1 and TRBJ2-1, with D uncertain. V shed 5 bases and J shed 8 bases, with 13 bases lying between them. The CDR3 is made up of 13 amino acids. Germline loops: CDR1 MGHRA, CDR2 YSYEKL. CDR3 protein: CASSWEGSYEQFF. The CDR3 DNA follows: TGCGCCAGCAGCTGGGAAGGGTCCTATGAGCAGTTCTTC.

The V gene is TRBV27, the J gene TRBJ2-7, with D unclear. Between the trimmed V and J ends, which lost 5 bases and 7 bases, there was a span of 12 bases. The germline CDR1 and CDR2 sequences are MNHEY and SMNVEV (reference sequence). The CDR3 runs to 12 residues. Here the CDR3 reads CASSPYGVEQYF. The CDR3 DNA reads TGTGCCAGCAGTCCCTATGGAGTAGAGCAGTACTTC.

The V and J genes are TRBV4-3 and TRBJ2-1, with D hard to call. CDR1 and CDR2 (germline): LGHNA, YSLEER. V was clipped by 0 bases and J by 6 bases, with 21 bases between them. The CDR3 totals 18 residues. This CDR3 reads CASSQDSFRAAISNEQFF. CDR3 in DNA: TGCGCCAGCAGCCAAGATAGTTTTCGGGCGGCCATATCCAATGAGCAGTTCTTC.

The chain links TRBV29-1 to TRBJ1-2, with D tentatively TRBD1 (6 bases). Trimming took 7 bases from V and 3 from J, leaving 21 bases between them. The CDR3 consists of 15 residues. The germline CDR1 and CDR2 sequences are SQVTM and ANQGSEA. DNA for the CDR3: TGCAGCGCCCTGGGGGGGGCGTTCGGCGACTATGGCTACACCTTC. Protein product: CSALGGAFGDYGYTF.

This clonotype occurred a few times. The chain couples TRBV25-1 to TRBJ2-5; no clear D. The CDR3 sequence is 13 residues long. Germline V CDR1 and CDR2: MGHDK, SYGVNS. V was clipped by 3 bases and J by 5 bases, with 10 bases between them. CDR3 DNA sequence: TGTGCCAGCAGTGATGGCTCCAGGGAGACCCAGTACTTC. Its protein is CASSDGSRETQYF. Looking up the rest from reference TRBV25-1 and TRBJ2-5 gives the full variable domain: EADIYQTPRYLVIGTGKKITLECSQTMGHDKMYWYQQDPGMELHLIHYSYGVNSTEKGDLSSESTVSRIRTEHFPLTLESARPSHTSQYLCASSDGSRETQYFGPGTRLLVL.

As concerns this clonotype: A read error may explain this, as a much larger clone is one base away. V and J are TRBV5-6 and TRBJ1-2; TRBD1 is a possible D gene (5 bases). Trimming shortened V by 3 bases and J by 3 bases, and 9 bases separated the two germline ends. Germline loops: CDR1 SGHDT, CDR2 YYEEEE. This CDR3 has 13 residues. In DNA form, the CDR3 reads TGTGCCAGCAGCTCAGGACACGACTATGGCTACACCTTC. It yields the protein CASSSGHDYGYTF.

CDR3 sequence reads: CSALKSRRANTGELFF. The CDR3 bases are TGCAGCGCCCTGAAATCCCGCAGGGCGAACACCGGGGAGCTGTTTTTT. The V and J genes are TRBV29-1 and TRBJ2-2, with a tentative D call TRBD1 (5 bases). The CDR3 runs to 16 residues. The V and J ends lost 7 bases and 0 bases respectively, with 18 bases between them. From germline, CDR1 is SQVTM and CDR2 ANQGSEA.

The chain has TRBV12-3 or TRBV12-4 and TRBJ2-5; D unclear. This CDR3 region has 14 residues. Trimming pared 5 bases from V and 1 base from J, leaving 11 bases between. CDR3 sequence reads: CASSPVSAQETQYF. DNA of the CDR3: TGTGCCAGCAGTCCCGTCTCAGCCCAAGAGACCCAGTACTTC.

This clonotype was recorded many times. The chain carries TRBV11-3 and TRBJ2-3, with TRBD2 matching over 8 bases. V lost 6 bases, J lost 5 bases, and 7 bases stayed unmatched. CDR3 length equals 14 residues. From germline, CDR1 is SGHNT and CDR2 YENEEA. CDR3 nucleotides: TGTGCCAGCAGTAAAGCGGGGGTGTTAGATACGCAGTATTTT. Amino acid sequence: CASSKAGVLDTQYF.

This clonotype turned up a few times. The chain combines TRBV6-2 or TRBV6-3 with TRBJ2-1; tentatively, D is TRBD1 or TRBD2 (5 bases each). The ends were cut back, 2 bases at V and 2 bases at J, with 16 bases in the middle. The germline gives CDR1 MNHEY, CDR2 SVGEGT. The CDR3 totals 17 residues. Here the CDR3 reads CASSYRAWQGPYNEQFF. CDR3 DNA sequence: TGTGCCAGCAGTTACCGTGCGTGGCAGGGACCCTACAATGAGCAGTTCTTC.

This clonotype was recorded a few times. The chain combines TRBV7-6 with TRBJ2-3; TRBD2 matches 8 bases. CDR3 length equals 16 residues. From germline, CDR1 is SGHVS and CDR2 FNYEAQ. The V gene end was trimmed by 5 bases and the J gene end by 2 bases; junction bases not matched to a gene: 9. The CDR3 sequence is CASSTPSGPVTDTQYF. CDR3 DNA sequence: TGTGCCAGCAGCACACCTAGCGGGCCCGTCACAGATACGCAGTATTTT.

This clonotype was observed a handful of times. This chain connects TRBV7-8 to TRBJ2-2; no clear D. V lost 0 bases, J lost 4 bases, and 12 bases lay in between. The CDR3 contains 16 residues. Germline CDR1 is SGHVS and CDR2 is FQNEAQ. The chain's CDR3 is CASSLAQPGFTGELFF. DNA of the CDR3: TGTGCCAGCAGCTTAGCCCAGCCAGGTTTCACCGGGGAGCTGTTTTTT.

The gene calls are TRBV27 and TRBJ2-1; D is perhaps TRBD2 (5 bases). V lost 2 bases to trimming and J lost 2 bases, with 10 bases between them. From germline, CDR1 is MNHEY and CDR2 SMNVEV (reference sequence). This CDR3 has 15 residues. CDR3 amino acids: CASSLRTDPYNEQFF. The CDR3 nucleotides are TGTGCCAGCAGTTTAAGGACTGACCCCTACAATGAGCAGTTCTTC.

The V call is TRBV20-1, the J call TRBJ2-1, with 14 bases that match TRBD2. The V gene end was trimmed by 6 bases and the J gene end by 9 bases; junction bases not matched to a gene: 7. Germline V lookup: CDR1 DFQATT, CDR2 SNEGSKA (reference sequence). The CDR3 has 14 amino acids. The CDR3 protein is CSARRLAGGTEQFF. The CDR3 coding sequence is TGCAGTGCCCGCAGACTAGCGGGGGGGACTGAGCAGTTCTTC.

Here the CDR3 DNA reads TGCGCCAGCAGCTTGTCCCCAGGGAAACAGCCCCAGCATTTT. Amino acids: CASSLSPGKQPQHF. The V and J genes are TRBV5-1 and TRBJ1-5, with D possibly TRBD1 on 5 matching bases. In germline, CDR1 is SGHRS, CDR2 YFSETQ. V was cut by 1 base and J by 7 bases, with 12 bases left in between. The CDR3 totals 14 residues. The whole variable domain, filled in from reference TRBV5-1 and TRBJ1-5, reads KAGVTQTPRYLIKTRGQQVTLSCSPISGHRSVSWYQQTPGQGLQFLFEYFSETQRNKGNFPGRFSGRQFSNSRSEMNVSTLELGDSALYLCASSLSPGKQPQHFGDGTRLSIL.

The J gene is TRBJ1-4, the V gene TRBV5-4; TRBD1 aligns across 8 bases. The CDR3 is 14 amino acids. Losses at the gene ends were 4 bases for V and 4 bases for J; bases not matched to a gene: 3. Germline CDR1 is SGHNT and CDR2 is YYREEE (reference sequence). CDR3 nucleotide sequence: TGTGCCAGCAGCCCGGACAGGGTTAATGAAAAACTGTTTTTT. Amino acid sequence: CASSPDRVNEKLFF.

The CDR3 bases are TGTGCCAGCAGTTCCGGCAGGACTGTGACCTACGAGCAGTACTTC. It is translated as CASSSGRTVTYEQYF. The chain uses TRBV27 and TRBJ2-7, with D possibly being TRBD2 (5 bases). Between the trimmed V and J ends, which lost 4 bases and 2 bases, there was a span of 15 bases. Germline CDR1 reads MNHEY; CDR2 reads SMNVEV (reference sequence). This CDR3 spans 15 amino acids.

This chain joins TRBV4-1 and TRBJ1-6; D unresolved. The CDR3 extends over 15 amino acids. Trimming took 2 bases from V and 6 from J, leaving 11 bases between them. In germline, CDR1 is MGHRA, CDR2 YSYEKL. The CDR3 nucleotides read TGCGCCAGCAGCCAAATGGACTATAGTAATTCACCCCTCCACTTT. Encoded protein: CASSQMDYSNSPLHF.

This chain links TRBV19 with TRBJ1-2, with unresolved D. Germline lookup yields CDR1 LNHDA and CDR2 SQIVND (reference sequence). The V gene lost 7 bases and the J gene lost 3 bases, with 12 bases spanning the gap. The CDR3 runs to 13 residues. The CDR3: CASKTEVYYGYTF. CDR3 in DNA: TGTGCCAGTAAGACCGAGGTATACTATGGCTACACCTTC.

At least ten counts were recorded for this clonotype. This chain joins TRBV7-2 and TRBJ1-6; D not resolved. The CDR3 runs 16 residues. CDR1 and CDR2 (germline): SGHTA, FQGNSA. Trimming left V 1 base short and J 7 bases short, with 14 bases between. Here the CDR3 DNA reads TGTGCCAGCAGCTTAGGAAGGGTCAGGAGGAATTCACCCCTCCACTTT. This gives the protein CASSLGRVRRNSPLHF.

This clonotype was recorded a few times. This chain joins TRBV7-6 and TRBJ2-2; D possibly corresponds to TRBD2 (5 bases). The germline V gene encodes CDR1 SGHVS and CDR2 FNYEAQ. V shed 10 bases and J shed 5 bases, with 14 bases lying between them. The CDR3 is made up of 13 amino acids. The CDR3 loop reads CAILRTGTGELFF. CDR3 DNA: TGTGCCATACTGCGGACTGGGACCGGGGAGCTGTTTTTT.

The chain combines TRBV27 with TRBJ2-6, with TRBD2 matching 11 bases. The germline V gene has CDR1 MNHEY and CDR2 SMNVEV (reference sequence). V shed 5 bases, J shed 2 bases, and the junction held 11 bases outside the gene matches. CDR3 length equals 19 residues. The CDR3 loop is CASSPKRLAGLPGANVLTF. The CDR3, as DNA: TGTGCCAGCAGTCCAAAACGACTAGCGGGGTTGCCTGGGGCCAACGTCCTGACTTTC.

This chain links TRBV6-5 with TRBJ2-1, with 11 bases lining up with TRBD2. There are 14 residues in the CDR3. From germline, CDR1 is MNHEY and CDR2 SVGAGI. V was pared by 9 bases and J by 3 bases, with 4 bases of the junction left unmatched. The CDR3 sequence: CASRTSGRYNEQFF. CDR3 DNA sequence: TGTGCCAGTAGGACTAGCGGGCGCTACAATGAGCAGTTCTTC.